This is a list of T cell receptor beta chains from one sample in a study of control samples from healthy donors and cancer patients. Profiling relied on immunoSEQ multiplex PCR, and the TCRdb table lists in-frame clones only, not all of them. Of 75,000 to 90,000 clones listed, 75% to 90% are singletons. Material for sequencing was PBMCs. These receptors came from a woman between 45 and 65 years old with colorectal cancer. Each CDR3 is given with its conserved first and last residue. A D gene is named only where the DNA matches it firmly. Only part of the rows carry a size: once, few, many, or a class if the clone is expanded.

v_gene: TRBV10-3
d_gene: TRBD2
abundance: -
j_gene: TRBJ2-3
CDR3nt: TGTGCCATCAGGCCCAGCGGGGGGAGGACAGATACGCAGTATTTT
CDR3aa: CAIRPSGGRTDTQYF

v_gene: TRBV6-5
d_gene: -
abundance: -
j_gene: TRBJ2-6
CDR3nt: TGTGCCAGGTATCGCTCTGGGGCCAACGTCCTGACTTTC
CDR3aa: CARYRSGANVLTF

v_gene: TRBV24-1
d_gene: TRBD1
abundance: -
j_gene: TRBJ1-2
CDR3nt: TGTGCCACCAGTGAACTCGGAAACAGGGGGCGCATCTACACCTTC
CDR3aa: CATSELGNRGRIYTF

v_gene: TRBV14
d_gene: TRBD1
abundance: -
j_gene: TRBJ2-2
CDR3nt: TGTGCCAGCAGCCCCCTGGACAGGGGTTTCGCCGGGGAGCTGTTTTTT
CDR3aa: CASSPLDRGFAGELFF

v_gene: TRBV29-1
d_gene: -
abundance: -
j_gene: TRBJ1-2
CDR3nt: TGCAGCGTCTGGGGGACTAACTATGGCTACACCTTC
CDR3aa: CSVWGTNYGYTF

v_gene: TRBV11-3
d_gene: -
abundance: once
j_gene: TRBJ1-6
CDR3nt: TGTGCCAGCAGCCCCCGGGGGAATTCACCCCTCCACTTT
CDR3aa: CASSPRGNSPLHF

v_gene: TRBV5-4
d_gene: -
abundance: -
j_gene: TRBJ2-5
CDR3nt: TGTGCCAGCAGCCTACAGGGATTGGTCCAAGAGACCCAGTACTTC
CDR3aa: CASSLQGLVQETQYF

v_gene: TRBV9
d_gene: -
abundance: -
j_gene: TRBJ1-2
CDR3nt: TGTGCCAGCAGCGTAGTACCCGGGGGGGCCTATGGCTACACCTTC
CDR3aa: CASSVVPGGAYGYTF

v_gene: TRBV10-2
d_gene: TRBD2
abundance: -
j_gene: TRBJ2-3
CDR3nt: TGCGCCAGCAGTGAGGGAGCGGGGGGGGCCACAGATACGCAGTATTTT
CDR3aa: CASSEGAGGATDTQYF

v_gene: TRBV5-1
d_gene: -
abundance: -
j_gene: TRBJ1-1
CDR3nt: TGCGCCAGCAGCCCCGTCCCAGGGGAAGTCACTGAAGCTTTCTTT
CDR3aa: CASSPVPGEVTEAFF

v_gene: TRBV5-4
d_gene: -
abundance: -
j_gene: TRBJ1-1
CDR3nt: TGTGCCAGCAGCAAAGGGACGGACCTTGAAGCTTTCTTT
CDR3aa: CASSKGTDLEAFF

v_gene: TRBV5-8
d_gene: -
abundance: -
j_gene: TRBJ2-1
CDR3nt: TGTGCCAGCACTATGTCGAGCTCCTACAATGAGCAGTTCTTC
CDR3aa: CASTMSSSYNEQFF

v_gene: TRBV2
d_gene: -
abundance: few
j_gene: TRBJ1-6
CDR3nt: TGTGCCAGCACCAGAGAAAGCTCCTATAATTCACCCCTCCACTTT
CDR3aa: CASTRESSYNSPLHF

v_gene: TRBV4-1
d_gene: -
abundance: -
j_gene: TRBJ2-2
CDR3nt: TGCGCCAGCAGCCAAGAGGGAGCGGGGAACACCGGGGAGCTGTTTTTT
CDR3aa: CASSQEGAGNTGELFF

v_gene: TRBV6-5
d_gene: -
abundance: -
j_gene: TRBJ2-4
CDR3nt: TGTGCCAGCAAGGGGAGCACCAAAAACATTCAGTACTTC
CDR3aa: CASKGSTKNIQYF

v_gene: TRBV10-1
d_gene: -
abundance: -
j_gene: TRBJ1-2
CDR3nt: TGCGCCAGCAGTGAGGGGGCGCGTTATGGCTACACCTTC
CDR3aa: CASSEGARYGYTF

v_gene: TRBV5-4
d_gene: TRBD1
abundance: medium-sized
j_gene: TRBJ1-2
CDR3nt: TGTGCCAGCAGCTTGACAGGGGGCTACTATGGCTACACCTTC
CDR3aa: CASSLTGGYYGYTF

v_gene: TRBV5-6
d_gene: TRBD1
abundance: -
j_gene: TRBJ1-3
CDR3nt: TGTGCCAGCAGCTCAGGGGGTAACGCTGGAAACACCATATATTTT
CDR3aa: CASSSGGNAGNTIYF

v_gene: TRBV10-1
d_gene: -
abundance: -
j_gene: TRBJ2-3
CDR3nt: TGCGCCAGCAGACCTCCGGGCACAGATACGCAGTATTTT
CDR3aa: CASRPPGTDTQYF

v_gene: TRBV6-1
d_gene: -
abundance: -
j_gene: TRBJ1-6
CDR3nt: TGTGCCAGCAGTGAGGGGTTGGGATGGGATTCACCCCTCCACTTT
CDR3aa: CASSEGLGWDSPLHF

v_gene: TRBV24-1
d_gene: -
abundance: -
j_gene: TRBJ1-2
CDR3nt: TGTGCCACCAGTGAAAGTCCCAACTATGGCTACACCTTC
CDR3aa: CATSESPNYGYTF

v_gene: TRBV14
d_gene: -
abundance: -
j_gene: TRBJ1-2
CDR3nt: TGTGCCAGCAGCCAATCTGGGGTTTTCTACACCTTC
CDR3aa: CASSQSGVFYTF

v_gene: TRBV15
d_gene: TRBD2
abundance: -
j_gene: TRBJ2-5
CDR3nt: TGTGCCACCAGCAGGGGGGAGGGACTTCAGGGAGAGACCCAGTACTTC
CDR3aa: CATSRGEGLQGETQYF

v_gene: TRBV6-4
d_gene: TRBD1
abundance: -
j_gene: TRBJ1-1
CDR3nt: TGTGCCAGCAGTGACAGGGGGCAGTTGCGGACTGAAGCTTTCTTT
CDR3aa: CASSDRGQLRTEAFF

v_gene: TRBV6-5
d_gene: -
abundance: -
j_gene: TRBJ1-1
CDR3nt: TGTGCCAGCAGTTACTCAGCGGGGAACACTGAAGCTTTCTTT
CDR3aa: CASSYSAGNTEAFF

v_gene: TRBV7-2
d_gene: -
abundance: -
j_gene: TRBJ2-1
CDR3nt: TGTGCCAGCAGCCTTAGCATAGGCCGAAATGAGCAGTTCTTC
CDR3aa: CASSLSIGRNEQFF

v_gene: TRBV7-2
d_gene: TRBD1
abundance: -
j_gene: TRBJ1-6
CDR3nt: TGTGCCAGCAGCTTAGCGCGGGACAGGGCCCTCCACTTT
CDR3aa: CASSLARDRALHF

v_gene: TRBV6-1
d_gene: -
abundance: -
j_gene: TRBJ1-1
CDR3nt: TGTGCCAGCAGTGAAAGTAGGGGCAGAGAAGCTTTCTTT
CDR3aa: CASSESRGREAFF

v_gene: TRBV28
d_gene: -
abundance: -
j_gene: TRBJ1-1
CDR3nt: TGTGCCAGCAGGACTCGACAGGACGGTGGTTTCTTT
CDR3aa: CASRTRQDGGFF

v_gene: TRBV5-1
d_gene: TRBD1
abundance: -
j_gene: TRBJ2-2
CDR3nt: TGCGCCAGCAGCTCTTCGGGACAGACAACCGGGGAGCTGTTTTTT
CDR3aa: CASSSSGQTTGELFF

v_gene: TRBV7-3
d_gene: TRBD2
abundance: -
j_gene: TRBJ2-3
CDR3nt: TGTGCCAGCAGCCCCCCCCCTAGCGGGGGAAACACAGATACGCAGTATTTT
CDR3aa: CASSPPPSGGNTDTQYF

v_gene: TRBV2
d_gene: -
abundance: -
j_gene: TRBJ1-2
CDR3nt: TGTACCAGCGTGATCGGTGGCTACACCTTC
CDR3aa: CTSVIGGYTF

v_gene: TRBV24-1
d_gene: -
abundance: -
j_gene: TRBJ2-4
CDR3nt: TGTGCCACCAGTGACCCCAGCTTGGGCAAAAACATTCAGTACTTC
CDR3aa: CATSDPSLGKNIQYF

v_gene: TRBV30
d_gene: -
abundance: -
j_gene: TRBJ1-5
CDR3nt: TGTGCCTGGAGTCCCCGGGGGACATTAGATCAGCCCCAGCATTTT
CDR3aa: CAWSPRGTLDQPQHF

v_gene: TRBV6-5
d_gene: -
abundance: -
j_gene: TRBJ1-6
CDR3nt: TGTGCCAGCAGTTACCCGACCCTCTCCTATAATTCACCCCTCCACTTT
CDR3aa: CASSYPTLSYNSPLHF

v_gene: TRBV24-1
d_gene: -
abundance: -
j_gene: TRBJ2-3
CDR3nt: TGTGCCACCAGTGCGGCCACAGATACGCAGTATTTT
CDR3aa: CATSAATDTQYF

v_gene: TRBV6-1
d_gene: TRBD1
abundance: -
j_gene: TRBJ1-6
CDR3nt: TGTGCCAGCAGTGAAAATTCGGCAGGGGGCGGATTTTCCTATAATTCACCCCTCCACTTT
CDR3aa: CASSENSAGGGFSYNSPLHF

v_gene: TRBV2
d_gene: -
abundance: -
j_gene: TRBJ2-5
CDR3nt: TGTGCCAGCAGTGAGGGCAGGGGACCCAAAGAGACCCAGTACTTC
CDR3aa: CASSEGRGPKETQYF

v_gene: TRBV29-1
d_gene: -
abundance: -
j_gene: TRBJ2-1
CDR3nt: TGCAGCGTTGGGCGGAGCAATGAGCAGTTCTTC
CDR3aa: CSVGRSNEQFF

v_gene: TRBV28
d_gene: -
abundance: -
j_gene: TRBJ2-2
CDR3nt: TGTGCCAGCAGTTTATCTCCTAGCCTGACCGGGGAGCTGTTTTTT
CDR3aa: CASSLSPSLTGELFF

v_gene: TRBV6-1
d_gene: TRBD1
abundance: -
j_gene: TRBJ2-5
CDR3nt: TGTGCCAGCAGTGTCGCGGATCGGACAGGACAAGAGACCCAGTACTTC
CDR3aa: CASSVADRTGQETQYF

v_gene: TRBV3-1/TRBV3-2
d_gene: -
abundance: -
j_gene: TRBJ1-2
CDR3nt: TGTGCCAGCAGCCAAAAAGGGGGTGGCGGCTACACCTTC
CDR3aa: CASSQKGGGGYTF

v_gene: TRBV4-1
d_gene: TRBD2
abundance: -
j_gene: TRBJ2-3
CDR3nt: TGCGCCAGCAGCCAACGGGGGGGCACAGATTTTCACTATTTT
CDR3aa: CASSQRGGTDFHYF

v_gene: TRBV15
d_gene: -
abundance: -
j_gene: TRBJ1-4
CDR3nt: TGTGCCACCAGCACTAGGCCGGGACCGATTAATGAAAAACTGTTTTTT
CDR3aa: CATSTRPGPINEKLFF

v_gene: TRBV6-5
d_gene: TRBD1
abundance: -
j_gene: TRBJ1-2
CDR3nt: TGTGCCAGCACCTGGGACAGGGAAGACGGCTACACCTTC
CDR3aa: CASTWDREDGYTF

v_gene: TRBV14
d_gene: -
abundance: large
j_gene: TRBJ1-2
CDR3nt: TGTGCCAGCAGCCTCTACGGGGGGAGTGGCTACACCTTC
CDR3aa: CASSLYGGSGYTF

v_gene: TRBV11-3
d_gene: -
abundance: -
j_gene: TRBJ1-1
CDR3nt: TGTGCCAGCAGCTTTGGGCGGGAGACTGAAGCTTTCTTT
CDR3aa: CASSFGRETEAFF

v_gene: TRBV6-2/TRBV6-3
d_gene: -
abundance: -
j_gene: TRBJ2-5
CDR3nt: TGTGCCAGCAGTAGGGGGGGAATCCAAGAGACCCAGTACTTC
CDR3aa: CASSRGGIQETQYF

v_gene: TRBV9
d_gene: TRBD1
abundance: -
j_gene: TRBJ1-1
CDR3nt: TGTGCCAGCAGCGCCGATGACAGGGACACTGAAGCTTTCTTT
CDR3aa: CASSADDRDTEAFF

v_gene: TRBV6-2/TRBV6-3
d_gene: TRBD1
abundance: -
j_gene: TRBJ2-4
CDR3nt: TGTGCCAGCAGTTCTCCCGGGACAGGGGGCGCGTACATTCAGTACTTC
CDR3aa: CASSSPGTGGAYIQYF